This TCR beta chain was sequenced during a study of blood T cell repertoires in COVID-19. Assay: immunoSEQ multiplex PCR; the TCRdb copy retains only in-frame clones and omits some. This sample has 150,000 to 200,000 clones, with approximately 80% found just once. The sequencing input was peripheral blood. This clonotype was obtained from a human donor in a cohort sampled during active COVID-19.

CDR3 region: CASRAGTGANTGELFF. The DNA of the CDR3 is TGCGCCAGCAGAGCCGGGACAGGTGCGAACACCGGGGAGCTGTTTTTT. This chain uses TRBV10-1 with TRBJ2-2, with 8 bases that match TRBD1. The CDR3 sequence is 16 residues long. Trimming removed 6 bases from V and 0 bases from J; junction bases left unmatched: 6. Germline V gives CDR1 WNHNN, CDR2 SYGVQD (reference sequence).